These 13 T cell receptor beta chains were all obtained from the same sample, sequenced in a study of blood T cell repertoires in COVID-19. Repertoires were generated with immunoSEQ multiplex PCR, while TCRdb's copy carries only in-frame clones and drops some. The table shows about 300,000 clones, with around 84% occurring only once. Sequencing was carried out using PBMCs or T cells enriched from blood (not recorded which). Source of these receptors: a woman younger than 35 who had recovered from COVID-19.

This chain joins TRBV6-5 and TRBJ1-2; D remains ambiguous. The CDR3 is 12 residues long. The germline V and J ends were trimmed by 5 bases and 6 bases, with 10 bases remaining between them. The germline V gene has CDR1 MNHEY and CDR2 SVGAGI. The CDR3 DNA follows: TGTGCCAGCAGTCACGAGACTAATGGCTACACCTTC. Amino acid sequence: CASSHETNGYTF.

This clone has a single count. The chain couples TRBV29-1 to TRBJ1-1; the D is unclear. Trimming took off 4 bases at V and 1 base at J, with 4 bases between the two ends. Germline V gene sequence: CDR1 SQVTM, CDR2 ANQGSEA. This CDR3 is built from 11 residues. In DNA, the CDR3 is TGCAGCGTTGGGAGGAACACTGAAGCTTTCTTT. Translation: CSVGRNTEAFF.

J is TRBJ1-1 and V is TRBV2, with 9 bases identical to TRBD1. This CDR3 has 15 amino acids. Germline CDR1 is SNHLY and CDR2 is FYNNEI. The V and J ends lost 6 bases and 2 bases, in that order; junction bases with no gene match: 7. Here the CDR3 DNA reads TGTGCCAGCAGCCCGGGACAGGGAACAAACACTGAAGCTTTCTTT. It specifies CASSPGQGTNTEAFF.

The table lists this clone with a few counts. The rearrangement joins TRBV9 to TRBJ1-4; D may be TRBD1 (5 bases). The CDR3 consists of 13 residues. CDR1 and CDR2 (germline): SGDLS, YYNGEE. V lost 7 bases and J 7 bases, leaving 14 bases between the germline ends. CDR3 residues: CASASGTSEKLFF. As DNA, the CDR3 is TGTGCCAGCGCTTCAGGGACTTCTGAAAAACTGTTTTTT.

The genes are TRBV5-6 and TRBJ1-6, with D unclear. Trimming cost V 2 bases and J 6 bases, with 12 bases left between them. This CDR3 is 15 amino acids long. Germline CDR1 is SGHDT and CDR2 is YYEEEE. As DNA, the CDR3 is TGTGCCAGCAGCTTAGACGTAACGGGTAATTCACCCCTCCACTTT. It translates to CASSLDVTGNSPLHF.

This clone has only one observation. V is TRBV19 and J is TRBJ2-7; TRBD1 aligns across 10 bases. V lost 5 bases and J lost 4; bases outside the gene matches: 8. The germline CDR1 and CDR2 sequences are LNHDA and SQIVND (reference sequence). The CDR3 has 15 amino acids. The CDR3 sequence is CASSLPGQGRYEQYF. The CDR3 bases are TGTGCCAGTAGTCTCCCGGGACAGGGGAGGTACGAGCAGTACTTC.

The gene calls are TRBV7-2 and TRBJ1-5; D possibly corresponds to TRBD1 (5 bases). This CDR3 contains 16 residues. V was clipped by 0 bases and J by 3 bases, with 12 bases between them. Germline V gives CDR1 SGHTA, CDR2 FQGNSA. In DNA, the CDR3 is TGTGCCAGCAGCTTAGCGGGGCGCGGGGCCAATCAGCCCCAGCATTTT. Protein product: CASSLAGRGANQPQHF.

This clone occurred once. This rearrangement joins TRBV5-4 to TRBJ1-1; D gene ambiguous. V gave up 0 bases and J gave up 5 bases, with 8 bases separating them. The germline CDR1 and CDR2 sequences are SGHNT and YYREEE (reference sequence). This CDR3 region has 13 residues. The CDR3 loop reads CASSLEEATEAFF. CDR3 coding DNA: TGTGCCAGCAGCTTGGAGGAGGCGACTGAAGCTTTCTTT.

This rearrangement joins TRBV29-1 to TRBJ1-2; no firm D call. Between the trimmed V and J ends, which lost 0 bases and 0 bases, there was a span of 8 bases. Germline CDR1 is SQVTM and CDR2 is ANQGSEA. This CDR3 region has 14 residues. The CDR3: CSVEESRTNYGYTF. In nucleotides, the CDR3 is TGCAGCGTTGAAGAATCCAGGACTAACTATGGCTACACCTTC. Supplemented by reference TRBV29-1 and TRBJ1-2, the full variable domain reads SAVISQKPSRDICQRGTSLTIQCQVDSQVTMMFWYRQQPGQSLTLIATANQGSEATYESGFVIDKFPISRPNLTFSTLTVSNMSPEDSSIYLCSVEESRTNYGYTFGSGTRLTVV.

This clone is a singleton in its sample. The chain has TRBV6-1 and TRBJ1-1; no firm D call. The V gene lost 2 bases and the J gene lost 11 bases, with 12 bases spanning the gap. Per germline, CDR1 MNHNS and CDR2 SASEGT. The CDR3 consists of 12 residues. Here the CDR3 DNA reads TGTGCCAGCAGTGAACTGGGGAGTGTGGCTTTCTTT. Protein sequence: CASSELGSVAFF.

To note about this clone: The junction departs from the called germline gene at one end, perhaps through a read error. CDR3 in amino acids: CAGSPSSGVDGYTF. DNA of the CDR3: TGTGCCGGCTCACCGTCGTCAGGGGTCGATGGCTACACCTTC. The rearrangement joins TRBV18 to TRBJ1-2; weak D call: TRBD1 (6 bases). Germline CDR1 and CDR2: KGHSH and LQKENI. The CDR3 runs 14 residues.

CDR3 amino acids: CASSPGSRQVYGYTF. The CDR3 region has the DNA TGTGCCAGCTCACCAGGGTCGAGACAGGTCTATGGCTACACCTTC. The chain couples TRBV18 to TRBJ1-2, with D possibly being TRBD1 (6 bases). Germline V lookup: CDR1 KGHSH, CDR2 LQKENI. Trimming removed 2 bases from V and 4 bases from J, with 14 bases in between. The CDR3 consists of 15 residues.

The chain employs TRBV27 and TRBJ2-5; 11 nucleotides match TRBD2. Germline values: CDR1 MNHEY, CDR2 SMNVEV (reference sequence). The ends lost 8 bases at V and 5 bases at J; junction bases unmatched: 10. The CDR3 runs to 15 residues. The CDR3 sequence: CASRASGGPWETQYF. Written as DNA, the CDR3 is TGTGCCAGCCGAGCTAGCGGGGGGCCATGGGAGACCCAGTACTTC.